These 26 T cell receptor beta chains came from one sample sequenced in a study of technical replicates of blood from four donors. Only in-frame clones appear in the TCRdb table, and some are missing; sequencing was by immunoSEQ multiplex PCR. The sample yields 50,000 or so clones, about 90% seen once. Input material: PBMCs. The receptor source for this set is a human donor in good health. Some clones in this sample may be carry-over from other donors' samples.

This clone appeared a single time. The genes are TRBV11-2 and TRBJ1-1, with 8 bases identical to TRBD1. Trimming cost V 1 base and J 4 bases; bases outside gene matches: 5. This CDR3 is 15 amino acids long. CDR1 and CDR2 from the germline V gene are SGHAT and FQNNGV. CDR3 sequence: CASSLARGRGTEAFF. The CDR3 DNA reads TGTGCCAGCAGCTTAGCCAGGGGGCGAGGCACTGAAGCTTTCTTT.

The V and J genes are TRBV7-8 and TRBJ2-1; 7 nucleotides line up with TRBD1. The CDR3 length is 14 residues. Germline CDR1 and CDR2: SGHVS and FQNEAQ. V lost 5 bases and J lost 5; bases outside the gene matches: 6. CDR3 nucleotides: TGTGCCAGCAGCCCGGGACAGTTTCACAATGAGCAGTTCTTC. It encodes CASSPGQFHNEQFF.

The CDR3: CASSDDYSGRETQYF. CDR3 in DNA: TGTGCCAGCAGTGACGACTATAGCGGGAGAGAGACCCAGTACTTC. This chain uses TRBV25-1 with TRBJ2-5, with 9 bases matching TRBD2. J gave up 4 bases and V 3 bases, and 6 bases lay outside the gene matches. This CDR3 region has 15 residues. Looked up from germline, CDR1 is MGHDK and CDR2 is SYGVNS.

This clone has only a few counts. V and J are TRBV5-3 and TRBJ2-7, with 13 bases matching TRBD2. TRBV5-3 is placed among ORFs of uncertain function. The CDR3 covers 16 residues. J gave up 4 bases and V 5 bases, and 9 bases lay outside the gene matches. The CDR3: CARSNLGLAGAYEQYF. In DNA form, the CDR3 reads TGTGCCAGAAGTAATCTCGGACTAGCGGGAGCATACGAGCAGTACTTC.

The rearrangement links TRBV4-2 to TRBJ1-2, with D unresolved. Trimming cost V 0 bases and J 7 bases, with 12 bases left between them. This CDR3 has 14 residues. The germline V gene encodes CDR1 LGHNA and CDR2 YNFKEQ. The CDR3 protein is CASSQDPPSGGYTF. The DNA of the CDR3 is TGTGCCAGCAGCCAAGATCCCCCCTCCGGTGGCTACACCTTC.

The V call is TRBV4-3, the J call TRBJ2-7; D gene ambiguous. This CDR3 has 13 residues. Germline V CDR1 and CDR2: LGHNA, YSLEER. The ends were cut back, 0 bases at V and 5 bases at J, with 8 bases in the middle. DNA of the CDR3: TGCGCCAGCAGCCAAGATAAGGCGGACGAGCAGTACTTC. Translating gives CASSQDKADEQYF.

The V call is TRBV4-3, the J call TRBJ2-1, with 7 bases matching TRBD2. The germline V gene has CDR1 LGHNA and CDR2 YSLEER. This CDR3 region has 16 residues. V gave up 2 bases and J gave up 5 bases; unmatched junction bases: 9. The CDR3, as DNA: TGCGCCAGCAGCCAACAGCGGGGCCTGGGTCACAATGAGCAGTTCTTC. This codes for CASSQQRGLGHNEQFF.

The rearrangement uses TRBV19 and TRBJ1-4; 9 nucleotides align to TRBD1. The CDR3 contains 14 residues. The germline V gene has CDR1 LNHDA and CDR2 SQIVND (reference sequence). The CDR3 here is CASKGQGKGEKLFF. The DNA for the CDR3 is TGTGCGTCAAAGGGACAGGGAAAGGGGGAAAAACTGTTTTTT.

A note on this clone: An end of the junction differs from the germline gene, which may be a read error. This chain uses TRBV6-1 with TRBJ1-2, with D possibly matching TRBD1 (5 bases). Per the germline V gene, CDR1 is MNHNS and CDR2 is SASEGT. CDR3 length: 13 amino acids. As DNA, the CDR3 is TGTGCCAGCAGTGCGATTGCGGGGGGATCCCGCGCCTTC. Translation gives CASSAIAGGSRAF.

The chain is built from TRBV7-9 and TRBJ1-1, with D possibly matching TRBD1 (6 bases). The CDR3 covers 15 residues. CDR1 is SEHNR and CDR2 is FQNEAQ in the germline V gene (reference sequence). Trimming removed 2 bases at V and 2 bases at J, with 12 bases between. CDR3 sequence reads: CASSLTTGLNTEAFF. CDR3 in DNA: TGTGCCAGCAGCTTAACGACAGGACTTAACACTGAAGCTTTCTTT.

This chain joins TRBV5-1 and TRBJ1-4, with 8 bases identical to TRBD1. V was pared by 7 bases and J by 6 bases, with 5 bases of the junction left unmatched. The CDR3 has 13 amino acids. CDR1 is SGHRS and CDR2 is YFSETQ in the germline V gene. The CDR3: CASQGALDEKLFF. CDR3 nucleotide sequence: TGCGCCAGCCAGGGGGCTCTAGATGAAAAACTGTTTTTT. The entire variable domain, with the rest obtained from reference TRBV5-1 and TRBJ1-4, is as follows: KAGVTQTPRYLIKTRGQQVTLSCSPISGHRSVSWYQQTPGQGLQFLFEYFSETQRNKGNFPGRFSGRQFSNSRSEMNVSTLELGDSALYLCASQGALDEKLFFGSGTQLSVL.

The CDR3 DNA sequence: TGTGCCAGCAGCCGCTCCCTAGCGGGAGAAGGCATTTACGAGCAGTACTTC. The encoded protein is CASSRSLAGEGIYEQYF. This chain uses TRBV7-9 with TRBJ2-7; 10 bases match TRBD2. The CDR3 extends over 17 amino acids. In germline, CDR1 is SEHNR, CDR2 FQNEAQ (reference sequence). V shed 5 bases and J 4 bases; nucleotides not matched to a gene: 14.

This sequence joins TRBV14 and TRBJ2-7; D uncertain. The CDR3 loop spans 11 amino acids. The germline gives CDR1 SGHDN, CDR2 FVKESK. V dropped 3 bases and J dropped 5 bases, with 5 bases sitting between them. The CDR3 DNA reads as TGTGCCAGCAGCCATGTCAACGAGCAGTACTTC. This translates into CASSHVNEQYF. Full variable domain (missing parts from reference TRBV14 and TRBJ2-7): EAGVTQFPSHSVIEKGQTVTLRCDPISGHDNLYWYRRVMGKEIKFLLHFVKESKQDESGMPNNRFLAERTGGTYSTLKVQPAELEDSGVYFCASSHVNEQYFGPGTRLTVT.

The V and J genes are TRBV4-2 and TRBJ2-4; tentatively, D is TRBD2 (5 bases). Germline V gene sequence: CDR1 LGHNA, CDR2 YNFKEQ. The CDR3 totals 15 residues. Trimming took off 4 bases at V and 8 bases at J, with 18 bases between the two ends. CDR3 bases: TGTGCCAGCAGCCGGAGAGCGACGGACTTAGACATTCAGTACTTC. This gives the protein CASSRRATDLDIQYF.

The genes are TRBV6-1 and TRBJ2-2; D is possibly TRBD1 (6 bases). The CDR3 consists of 14 residues. From germline, CDR1 is MNHNS and CDR2 SASEGT. Between the trimmed V and J ends, which lost 6 bases and 4 bases, there was a span of 12 bases. CDR3 bases: TGTGCCAGCAGCTTAACAGGGAGCACCGGGGAGCTGTTTTTT. Residues: CASSLTGSTGELFF.

The chain is built from TRBV7-9 and TRBJ2-7, with TRBD2 identical over 7 bases. CDR1 SEHNR and CDR2 FQNEAQ come from the germline V gene (reference sequence). The CDR3 length is 13 residues. The V and J ends lost 7 bases and 6 bases, in that order; junction bases with no gene match: 9. CDR3 bases: TGTGCCAGCACCCTGGGAGGGTACGGCGAGCAGTACTTC. This translates into CASTLGGYGEQYF.

The J gene is TRBJ2-7, the V gene TRBV4-3; the D gene is possibly TRBD1 (6 bases). Deletions cut 3 bases from V and 0 bases from J, with 9 bases between. There are 14 residues in the CDR3. In germline, CDR1 is LGHNA, CDR2 YSLEER. The CDR3 DNA reads TGCGCCAGCAGCCAGGGACATGGCTCCTACGAGCAGTACTTC. This translates into CASSQGHGSYEQYF.

This clone appeared once. The chain employs TRBV6-6 and TRBJ2-2; D is unresolved. Trimming left V 6 bases short and J 5 bases short, with 16 bases between. The CDR3 is 15 amino acids. Germline loops: CDR1 MNHNY, CDR2 SVGAGI (reference sequence). This chain's CDR3 is CASSPFGQTTGELFF. The CDR3 DNA reads TGTGCCAGCAGCCCGTTCGGCCAGACAACCGGGGAGCTGTTTTTT.

V is TRBV2 and J is TRBJ1-1; D ambiguous. The germline CDR1 and CDR2 sequences are SNHLY and FYNNEI. CDR3 size: 12 residues. The V end lost 6 bases, the J end lost 1 base, and 6 bases lay between the germline ends. The CDR3 protein is CASRYTNTEAFF. The CDR3 coding sequence is TGTGCCAGCAGGTACACGAACACTGAAGCTTTCTTT.

V gene TRBV19 combines with J gene TRBJ1-2; tentative D call: TRBD1 (5 bases). CDR3 size: 12 residues. Germline lookup yields CDR1 LNHDA and CDR2 SQIVND (reference sequence). Trimming took 10 bases from V and 4 from J, leaving 13 bases between them. As DNA, the CDR3 is TGTGCCATTCCCGGGGGGTGCTATGGCTACACCTTC. Translation: CAIPGGCYGYTF.

The V call is TRBV25-1, the J call TRBJ2-3; D remains unclear. The CDR3 runs 13 residues. Per the germline V gene, CDR1 is MGHDK and CDR2 is SYGVNS. Between the trimmed V and J ends, which lost 4 bases and 6 bases, there was a span of 11 bases. In DNA, the CDR3 is TGTGCCAGCAGTGCAAGAACGAGGGATACGCAGTATTTT. It specifies CASSARTRDTQYF.

The V call is TRBV5-1, the J call TRBJ2-2, with D hard to call. The CDR3 extends over 16 amino acids. CDR1 is SGHRS and CDR2 is YFSETQ in the germline V gene. The V end was cut by 0 bases, the J end by 4 bases, with 13 bases between. Here the CDR3 DNA reads TGCGCCAGCAGCTTGGGTGGTCCAGCGACCACCGGGGAGCTGTTTTTT. It translates to CASSLGGPATTGELFF.

This clone was detected once. V gene TRBV29-1 combines with J gene TRBJ2-5; possibly TRBD1 for D (5 bases). V was shortened by 7 bases and J by 1 base, with 16 bases between the two germline ends. Germline-derived CDR1 and CDR2 are SQVTM and ANQGSEA. The CDR3 spans 14 residues. Here the CDR3 DNA reads TGCAGCGCCGGACAATACCCCGCCCAAGAGACCCAGTACTTC. This sequence encodes CSAGQYPAQETQYF.

This chain links TRBV12-5 with TRBJ2-4, with D perhaps TRBD1 (6 bases). Germline loops: CDR1 LGHNT, CDR2 FRNRAP. The CDR3 is 14 amino acids. Trimming took off 4 bases at V and 8 bases at J, with 15 bases between the two ends. CDR3 DNA: TGTGCTAGTGGTTCAGGACAGCGAGGGGACATTCAGTACTTC. Protein product: CASGSGQRGDIQYF. The whole variable domain, filled in from reference TRBV12-5 and TRBJ2-4, reads DARVTQTPRHKVTEMGQEVTMRCQPILGHNTVFWYRQTMMQGLELLAYFRNRAPLDDSGMPKDRFSAEMPDATLATLKIQPSEPRDSAVYFCASGSGQRGDIQYFGAGTRLSVL.

This clone was observed a single time. V usage is TRBV30 and J usage is TRBJ2-5, with no clear D. Trimming took 7 bases from V and 5 from J, leaving 11 bases between them. The CDR3 length is 11 residues. From germline, CDR1 is GTSNPN and CDR2 SVGIG (reference sequence). CDR3 region: CASTDTETQYF. The CDR3 nucleotides read TGTGCCTCCACTGATACGGAGACCCAGTACTTC.

V is TRBV5-4 and J is TRBJ2-3, with 7 bases matching TRBD2. This CDR3 comprises 16 residues. From germline, CDR1 is SGHNT and CDR2 YYREEE (reference sequence). V was pared by 4 bases and J by 1 base, with 9 bases of the junction left unmatched. The DNA for the CDR3 is TGTGCCAGCAGCCCTGGACTAGTGAGGGGCACAGATACGCAGTATTTT. Translated: CASSPGLVRGTDTQYF. Looking up the rest from reference TRBV5-4 and TRBJ2-3 gives the full variable domain: ETGVTQSPTHLIKTRGQQVTLRCSSQSGHNTVSWYQQALGQGPQFIFQYYREEENGRGNFPPRFSGLQFPNYSSELNVNALELDDSALYLCASSPGLVRGTDTQYFGPGTRLTVL.